This T cell receptor beta chain comes out of a study of T cells after yellow fever vaccination. This clonotype has only a few counts. As yet, its antigen is unknown. Trimming pared 0 bases from V and 11 bases from J, leaving 8 bases between. The CDR3 length is 11 residues. Germline V gene data show CDR1 as SGHDT and CDR2 as YYEEEE. Regarding the study as a whole: Most primary-vaccination clones reappeared after the booster (about 96% CD4, 88% CD8). The secondary response showed a weaker magnitude and a faster peak, day 5 versus 15. CD4 and CD8 compartments shared a small share of clonotypes, likely from convergent recombination.

UMIs and a universal primer site were added when TCR cDNA was made by 5'RACE template switching. Via MiXCR, TCRdb re-called the 5' RACE reads, giving one row per CDR3 protein. The table shows about 330,000 distinct CDR3 sequences, with around 8.1% occurring only once. The chain has TRBV5-6 and TRBJ1-2; TRBD1 might be the D (6 bases). The clonotype comes from a man aged 18 to 30 who received the YFV17D yellow fever vaccine. Specimen: PBMCs, collected approximately 40 days after the first yellow fever vaccination. The CDR3 nucleotides are TGTGCCAGCAGCTTGGCCAGGGGTTACACCTTC. Protein: CASSLARGYTF.